This TCR beta chain was profiled in a study of OX40 agonist ivuxolimab in advanced cancers. This clone was found a few times. The antigen is unknown. Whole-study findings and limits: At 0.1 to 3.0 mg/kg, clonal expansion of CD4+ and CD8+ blood T cells had occurred by week 6.

Only in-frame clones appear in the TCRdb table, and some are missing; sequencing was by immunoSEQ multiplex PCR. This table holds around 26,000 clones, around 81% found once. The CDR3 is 12 amino acids. Germline CDR1 reads SEHNR; CDR2 reads FQNEAQ (reference sequence). The ends were cut back, 3 bases at V and 6 bases at J, with 9 bases in the middle. The clonotype was recovered from an adult with an advanced solid tumor such as melanoma, head and neck, liver or kidney cancer. The specimen was CD4+ or CD8+ T cells sorted from blood, collected in a trial of the OX40 agonist ivuxolimab. The genes are TRBV7-9 and TRBJ2-7; D is uncertain. Here the CDR3 DNA reads TGTGCCAGCAGCTTCCCCGCTGCCGAGCAGTACTTC. Translation: CASSFPAAEQYF.